Each of the 21 T cell receptor beta chains below was sequenced from the same sample in a study of cytomegalovirus exposure and HLA in healthy donors. With 60 Vbeta and 13 Jbeta primers, the PCR was carried out. TCRdb keeps only in-frame clones here, not all; method: immunoSEQ multiplex PCR. The data hold under 200,000 clones, with 82% observed a single time. The sequenced sample was PBMCs. The origin of the receptors is a girl aged 2-10 years in good health and CMV-seropositive.

V gene TRBV30 combines with J gene TRBJ1-4; 10 nucleotides align to TRBD1. J was trimmed by 6 bases and V by 0 bases; bases with no gene match: 4. The CDR3 loop spans 15 amino acids. In germline, CDR1 is GTSNPN, CDR2 SVGIG (reference sequence). CDR3 amino acids: CAWSVTDRGDEKLFF. DNA of the CDR3: TGTGCCTGGAGTGTCACGGACAGGGGGGATGAAAAACTGTTTTTT.

This sequence joins TRBV9 and TRBJ1-1; D might be TRBD1 (6 bases). There are 14 residues in the CDR3. The V end was cut by 3 bases, the J end by 3 bases, with 12 bases between. Per germline, CDR1 SGDLS and CDR2 YYNGEE. The DNA of the CDR3 is TGTGCCAGCAGCGACAGGGCCCTAGACACTGAAGCTTTCTTT. Its protein is CASSDRALDTEAFF.

The chain carries TRBV7-9 and TRBJ2-7; 9 nucleotides align to TRBD2. V was clipped by 3 bases and J by 2 bases; unmatched bases: 5. The CDR3 loop spans 15 amino acids. The germline CDR1 and CDR2 sequences are SEHNR and FQNEAQ (reference sequence). The CDR3 region is CASSLGAGGPYEQYF. The DNA for the CDR3 is TGTGCCAGCAGCTTGGGCGCGGGAGGGCCCTACGAGCAGTACTTC.

Only one count was recorded for this clone. The rearrangement links TRBV30 to TRBJ1-4; 8 nucleotides agree with TRBD1. This CDR3 is built from 13 residues. Germline loops: CDR1 GTSNPN, CDR2 SVGIG (reference sequence). The CDR3 sequence is CARTGIGNVGLFF. CDR3 nucleotide sequence: TGTGCTCGGACAGGGATCGGGAACGTAGGACTGTTTTTT.

The chain's CDR3 is CASSLNPRETQYF. The DNA of the CDR3 is TGTGCCAGCAGTTTAAACCCGAGAGAGACCCAGTACTTC. The chain combines TRBV27 with TRBJ2-5, with D unclear. Germline V gene lookup returns CDR1 MNHEY and CDR2 SMNVEV (reference sequence). The CDR3 consists of 13 residues. Trimming removed 2 bases at V and 4 bases at J, with 8 bases between.

The DNA for the CDR3 is TGTGCCAGCAGCGGTACCCAAGCCAACGAGCAGTACTTC. Translation: CASSGTQANEQYF. The V and J genes are TRBV9 and TRBJ2-7; D remains unclear. The CDR3 consists of 13 residues. Germline CDR1 and CDR2: SGDLS and YYNGEE. Trimming shortened V by 3 bases and J by 5 bases, and 12 bases separated the two germline ends.

The rearrangement links TRBV5-1 to TRBJ2-5; 9 bases line up with TRBD2. With 4 bases clipped from V and 5 bases from J, the junction kept 15 bases outside the gene matches. Germline loops: CDR1 SGHRS, CDR2 YFSETQ. This CDR3 spans 17 amino acids. The CDR3 region is CASSTGTSSKPRETQYF. The CDR3 DNA reads as TGCGCCAGCAGCACCGGGACTAGCTCCAAACCGAGGGAGACCCAGTACTTC.

The chain links TRBV6-1 to TRBJ2-2; D is perhaps TRBD2 (5 bases). Germline V gene lookup returns CDR1 MNHNS and CDR2 SASEGT. V lost 10 bases, J lost 5 bases, and 17 bases lay in between. This CDR3 spans 14 amino acids. The CDR3 region is CATKRLHETGELFF. The CDR3, as DNA: TGTGCCACCAAACGACTACACGAGACCGGGGAGCTGTTTTTT.

The chain has TRBV5-8 and TRBJ1-1, with a possible D match to TRBD1 (5 bases). The CDR3 contains 11 residues. CDR1 SGHTS and CDR2 YDEGEE come from the germline V gene. With 4 bases removed from V and 8 bases from J, the gap between germline ends came to 9 bases. CDR3 in DNA: TGTGCCAGCAGCCGGGGGAGCGAAGCTTTCTTT. Its translation: CASSRGSEAFF.

The rearrangement uses TRBV10-3 and TRBJ2-1; 8 positions agree with TRBD2. The CDR3 contains 14 residues. In germline, CDR1 is ENHRY, CDR2 SYGVKD. The trim removed 8 bases at V and 0 bases at J, leaving 3 bases unmatched. The DNA for the CDR3 is TGTGCCATCCAGAGCGGGAGCTCCTACAATGAGCAGTTCTTC. Translation gives CAIQSGSSYNEQFF.

The V gene is TRBV5-5, the J gene TRBJ2-7; D is unclear. This CDR3 is built from 16 residues. CDR1 is SGHKS and CDR2 is YYEKEE in the germline V gene (reference sequence). The V gene lost 0 bases and the J gene lost 3 bases, with 16 bases spanning the gap. For the CDR3, the DNA is TGTGCCAGCAGCTTGGGTCCAGACTCATATTACTACGAGCAGTACTTC. It translates to CASSLGPDSYYYEQYF.

The chain employs TRBV7-9 and TRBJ2-1, with D possibly matching TRBD2 (6 bases). Trimming removed 1 base at V and 5 bases at J, with 18 bases between. This CDR3 is 17 amino acids long. The germline CDR1 and CDR2 sequences are SEHNR and FQNEAQ (reference sequence). CDR3 loop: CASSLGVRGVADNEQFF. The CDR3 DNA sequence: TGTGCCAGCAGCTTAGGGGTTCGCGGGGTAGCCGACAATGAGCAGTTCTTC.

J is TRBJ2-1 and V is TRBV19, with D possibly being TRBD2 (5 bases). This CDR3 is built from 15 residues. Per the germline V gene, CDR1 is LNHDA and CDR2 is SQIVND (reference sequence). Between the trimmed V and J ends, which lost 2 bases and 3 bases, there was a span of 11 bases. This chain's CDR3 is CASSILFTSYNEQFF. The CDR3 bases are TGTGCCAGTAGTATACTGTTCACTAGCTACAATGAGCAGTTCTTC.

V usage is TRBV19 and J usage is TRBJ1-4; D unresolved. Germline lookup yields CDR1 LNHDA and CDR2 SQIVND (reference sequence). The CDR3 sequence is 15 residues long. V lost 7 bases and J 8 bases, leaving 20 bases between the germline ends. This CDR3 reads CASKNGKAPFEKLFF. As DNA, the CDR3 is TGTGCCAGTAAGAACGGGAAGGCCCCATTCGAAAAACTGTTTTTT.

The sample holds a few counts of this clone. CDR3 loop: CASSQVRGNTEAFF. CDR3 in DNA: TGCGCCAGCAGCCAAGTCAGGGGGAACACTGAAGCTTTCTTT. V and J are TRBV4-1 and TRBJ1-1; D might be TRBD1 (6 bases). The V end was cut by 1 base, the J end by 1 base, with 7 bases between. This CDR3 is 14 amino acids long. Germline-derived CDR1 and CDR2 are MGHRA and YSYEKL.

In regard to this clone: Other DNA sequences in this sample translate to the same CDR3. Here the CDR3 DNA reads TGTGCCAGCAGCTACATGAACACTGAAGCTTTCTTT. Residues: CASSYMNTEAFF. J is TRBJ1-1 and V is TRBV7-9; no firm D call. The CDR3 has 12 residues. Trimming stripped 4 bases from V and 0 bases from J, with 3 bases between. The germline V gene encodes CDR1 SEHNR and CDR2 FQNEAQ (reference sequence).

CDR3 region: CASSSGRRDTGELFF. The CDR3, as DNA: TGTGCCAGCAGTTCGGGAAGAAGGGACACCGGGGAGCTGTTTTTT. The V call is TRBV5-4, the J call TRBJ2-2; a weak D match, TRBD2 (5 bases). Germline V gene sequence: CDR1 SGHNT, CDR2 YYREEE (reference sequence). The length of the CDR3 is 15 residues. V was cut by 5 bases and J by 3 bases, with 14 bases left in between.

The chain carries TRBV10-3 and TRBJ2-7, with D perhaps matching TRBD1 (5 bases). The CDR3 sequence is 13 residues long. V lost 3 bases to trimming and J lost 4 bases, with 10 bases between them. Germline V CDR1 and CDR2: ENHRY, SYGVKD. The CDR3 DNA follows: TGTGCCATCAGTGATCAGGGTGGATACGAGCAGTACTTC. Translation: CAISDQGGYEQYF.

CDR3 nucleotides: TGTGCCAGCAGTTTAGTAAGGAGCACTGAAGCTTTCTTT. It encodes CASSLVRSTEAFF. This rearrangement joins TRBV27 to TRBJ1-1, with no clear D. Looked up from germline, CDR1 is MNHEY and CDR2 is SMNVEV (reference sequence). CDR3 length equals 13 residues. Trimming removed 2 bases from V and 4 bases from J, with 8 bases in between.

The chain carries TRBV28 and TRBJ1-1; 8 nucleotides align to TRBD1. This CDR3 spans 11 amino acids. The germline V gene encodes CDR1 MDHEN and CDR2 SYDVKM. Here the CDR3 DNA reads TGTGTCCTTCAGGGGGCGGGTGAAGCTTTCTTT. It codes for CVLQGAGEAFF.

This clone has more than one count but fewer than ten. The CDR3 coding sequence is TGTGCCAGCAGTTACCCTCCTAGACTCTCCTACGAGCAGTACTTC. Translation gives CASSYPPRLSYEQYF. V and J are TRBV6-6 and TRBJ2-7; D is unclear. The germline gives CDR1 MNHNY, CDR2 SVGAGI (reference sequence). This CDR3 is 15 amino acids long. V was trimmed by 2 bases and J by 0 bases, leaving 11 bases between them.